This TCR beta chain was recorded in a study of human T cells and chemical hapten exposure. The study's findings and limits: Counts of expanded TCRs (at PT1) showed a positive correlation with patch test score.

The CDR3 runs to 16 residues. Germline CDR1 reads MNHEY; CDR2 reads SVGEGT. Trimming cost V 4 bases and J 7 bases; bases outside gene matches: 15. The time point denotes: patch test 3, about 24 weeks after DPC sensitization. The sample's treatment: therapeutic diphenylcyclopropenone sensitization with weekly scalp DPC. Whole blood, unfractionated, served as the material for total RNA extraction. TCRdb reanalysed the RACE reads using MiXCR and keeps one entry per CDR3 protein. The sample carries about 89,000 distinct CDR3 sequences, roughly 13% recorded once. There are a few counts of this clonotype. Its antigen remains unknown.

The TCR sequence derives from a woman aged 50 to 60 with alopecia areata. Some clones in this sample may be carry-over from other donors' samples. Sample: whole blood, taken in connection with sensitization to the hapten diphenylcyclopropenone (DPC). The chain uses TRBV6-2 or TRBV6-3 and TRBJ2-7; 8 bases align to TRBD1. The CDR3 loop is CASSSERAWDRWEQYF. CDR3 nucleotides: TGTGCCAGCAGTTCCGAAAGGGCGTGGGACAGGTGGGAGCAGTACTTC.